This T cell receptor (beta chain) was recorded in a study of read filtering for tumor transcriptome and immune sequencing. This clonotype was recorded many times. Per the germline V gene, CDR1 is SGHAT and CDR2 is FQNNGV. This CDR3 contains 13 residues. V lost 7 bases to trimming and J lost 6 bases, with 15 bases between them. The library was built from about 400 ng RNA with molecular barcoded adaptors for alpha/delta and beta/gamma chains. TCRdb re-called the reads through MiXCR, storing one row per CDR3 protein. The sample lists about 86,000 distinct CDR3 sequences; 10% to 15% were seen once. This rearrangement joins TRBV11-2 to TRBJ2-5; D is unclear. The sequenced sample was a population of CD138-negative cells sorted from bone marrow. This TCR derives from a donor aged 40 or older with multiple myeloma. CDR3: CASMPVIGKTQYF. In DNA, the CDR3 is TGTGCCAGCATGCCTGTCATAGGGAAGACCCAGTACTTC.